The next 20 T cell receptor beta chains were all read from a single sample in a study of T cell responses to AZD1222 COVID-19 vaccine. The assay was immunoSEQ multiplex PCR, and TCRdb's table has in-frame clones only and misses some. The table lists about 120,000 clones, 90% of them singletons, with just over 7% in the top ten. Sequences were derived from peripheral blood, sampled on day 0 of AZD1222 vaccination. Receptor source: an adult in good health.

The J gene is TRBJ2-1, the V gene TRBV6-5; TRBD1 matches 10 bases. Trimming removed 6 bases from V and 4 bases from J; junction bases left unmatched: 6. Looked up from germline, CDR1 is MNHEY and CDR2 is SVGAGI. The CDR3 is made up of 15 amino acids. The CDR3 DNA reads TGTGCCAGCAGCCAAGACAGGGGGCAGTACAATGAGCAGTTCTTC. Residues: CASSQDRGQYNEQFF.

The chain employs TRBV28 and TRBJ1-5; TRBD1 matches 7 bases. This CDR3 comprises 16 residues. V shed 6 bases, J shed 9 bases, and the junction held 17 bases outside the gene matches. Germline CDR1 and CDR2: MDHEN and SYDVKM. This chain's CDR3 is CASREPGTAPVLPQHF. The CDR3 DNA reads as TGTGCCAGCAGAGAGCCCGGGACAGCTCCCGTTCTGCCCCAGCATTTT.

This chain uses TRBV4-3 with TRBJ2-7, with D possibly TRBD1 on 7 matching bases. The V end lost 0 bases, the J end lost 5 bases, and 23 bases lay between the germline ends. Per germline, CDR1 LGHNA and CDR2 YSLEER. The CDR3 consists of 18 residues. CDR3 loop: CASSQEGAGQPSLNEQYF. CDR3 coding DNA: TGCGCCAGCAGCCAAGAAGGGGCGGGACAGCCCTCTCTAAACGAGCAGTACTTC.

The chain employs TRBV4-1 and TRBJ2-7, with a possible D match to TRBD1 (5 bases). Germline values: CDR1 MGHRA, CDR2 YSYEKL. The CDR3 contains 16 residues. V gave up 0 bases and J gave up 2 bases, with 14 bases separating them. The chain's CDR3 is CASSQDETGVAYEQYF. CDR3 DNA sequence: TGCGCCAGCAGCCAAGACGAAACAGGTGTGGCCTACGAGCAGTACTTC.

This chain uses TRBV28 with TRBJ2-2, with TRBD2 matching 14 bases. This CDR3 spans 16 amino acids. The J segment lost 2 bases and the V segment lost 8 bases, leaving 4 bases of the junction unmatched. CDR1 is MDHEN, CDR2 SYDVKM, per germline. The DNA for the CDR3 is TGTGCCAGCGGACTAGCGGGGGGAGCAAACACCGGGGAGCTGTTTTTT. This translates into CASGLAGGANTGELFF.

The chain combines TRBV7-8 with TRBJ1-5; the match to TRBD1 covers 7 bases. The ends lost 5 bases at V and 6 bases at J; junction bases unmatched: 7. Germline loops: CDR1 SGHVS, CDR2 FQNEAQ. There are 14 residues in the CDR3. The chain's CDR3 is CASSHPGGGQPQHF. Written as DNA, the CDR3 is TGTGCCAGCAGCCACCCAGGGGGAGGTCAGCCCCAGCATTTT.

The chain uses TRBV5-1 and TRBJ1-2; tentative D call: TRBD1 (5 bases). The germline V and J ends were trimmed by 4 bases and 9 bases, with 19 bases remaining between them. Germline CDR1 is SGHRS and CDR2 is YFSETQ. The CDR3 extends over 14 amino acids. CDR3 region: CASSPPGPDLRYTF. The CDR3, as DNA: TGCGCCAGCAGCCCACCGGGACCCGATCTCCGCTACACCTTC.

The chain combines TRBV5-1 with TRBJ2-4, with TRBD1 identical over 9 bases. The CDR3 totals 17 residues. Germline V CDR1 and CDR2: SGHRS, YFSETQ. The junction had 14 bases not matched to a gene; V was cut back by 2 bases and J by 8 bases. CDR3 in DNA: TGCGCCAGCAGCTTTCTTTTCGGGACAGGGTCAAGTGACATTCAGTACTTC. Amino acid sequence: CASSFLFGTGSSDIQYF.

The DNA of the CDR3 is TGCGCCAGCAGCCAAGTGAGGGAGTCTCAGCCCCAGCATTTT. Its protein product is CASSQVRESQPQHF. The chain combines TRBV4-1 with TRBJ1-5; D remains ambiguous. CDR1 and CDR2 (germline): MGHRA, YSYEKL. With 1 base removed from V and 6 bases from J, the gap between germline ends came to 10 bases. The CDR3 contains 14 residues.

The chain uses TRBV10-1 and TRBJ2-1, with unresolved D. CDR3 length: 14 amino acids. The germline gives CDR1 WNHNN, CDR2 SYGVQD (reference sequence). With 4 bases removed from V and 4 bases from J, the gap between germline ends came to 11 bases. CDR3 in amino acids: CASSAGGSYNEQFF. The CDR3 DNA reads as TGCGCCAGCAGTGCGGGCGGTTCGTACAATGAGCAGTTCTTC.

This chain links TRBV5-6 with TRBJ2-1; TRBD2 is a possible D gene (5 bases). The CDR3 length is 12 residues. Germline-derived CDR1 and CDR2 are SGHDT and YYEEEE. Between the trimmed V and J ends, which lost 4 bases and 8 bases, there was a span of 10 bases. This chain's CDR3 is CASSPGKYEQFF. CDR3 DNA: TGTGCCAGCAGCCCGGGGAAATATGAGCAGTTCTTC. The full variable domain, its missing parts supplied by reference TRBV5-6 and TRBJ2-1, is DAGVTQSPTHLIKTRGQQVTLRCSPKSGHDTVSWYQQALGQGPQFIFQYYEEEERQRGNFPDRFSGHQFPNYSSELNVNALLLGDSALYLCASSPGKYEQFFGPGTRLTVL.

This clone was found a few times. The chain joins TRBV2 to TRBJ1-4; unclear D gene. The germline CDR1 and CDR2 sequences are SNHLY and FYNNEI. The V end was cut by 3 bases, the J end by 8 bases, with 10 bases between. The CDR3 runs to 13 residues. The chain's CDR3 is CASSESRREKLFF. The CDR3 nucleotides are TGTGCCAGCAGTGAGTCAAGGAGGGAAAAACTGTTTTTT.

The chain employs TRBV6-2 or TRBV6-3 and TRBJ1-1; D is unresolved. This CDR3 has 13 residues. Trimming took 3 bases from V and 3 from J, leaving 8 bases between them. Looked up from germline, CDR1 is MNHEY and CDR2 is SVGEGT. The chain's CDR3 is CASSYRVDTEAFF. The CDR3 coding sequence is TGTGCCAGCAGTTATAGGGTAGACACTGAAGCTTTCTTT.

This rearrangement joins TRBV6-5 to TRBJ2-2, with 9 bases matching TRBD1. This CDR3 is 14 amino acids long. CDR1 is MNHEY, CDR2 SVGAGI, per germline. Trimming cost V 10 bases and J 5 bases; bases outside gene matches: 8. The CDR3 region is CATSRTGATGELFF. CDR3 nucleotides: TGTGCCACTTCGCGGACAGGGGCGACCGGGGAGCTGTTTTTT.

This chain connects TRBV4-1 to TRBJ1-5; 7 positions agree with TRBD1. Looked up from germline, CDR1 is MGHRA and CDR2 is YSYEKL. The CDR3 contains 17 residues. Unmatched junction bases numbered 10, after V lost 0 bases and J lost 5 bases. CDR3 DNA: TGCGCCAGCAGCCAAGAACAGGGGCTTCGGGTCGATCAGCCCCAGCATTTT. This sequence encodes CASSQEQGLRVDQPQHF.

As DNA, the CDR3 is TGTGCCAGCAGTCTCACCCGGTGGCGGGTGGAGACCCAGTACTTC. Translation: CASSLTRWRVETQYF. The chain has TRBV3-1 (or the pseudogene TRBV3-2) and TRBJ2-5, with D possibly TRBD2 on 5 matching bases. With 6 bases removed from V and 5 bases from J, the gap between germline ends came to 19 bases. The CDR3 covers 15 residues. The germline V gene has CDR1 LGHDT and CDR2 YNNKEL (reference sequence).

V and J are TRBV6-5 and TRBJ2-7; 9 positions agree with TRBD2. Germline V CDR1 and CDR2: MNHEY, SVGAGI. This CDR3 is 15 amino acids long. The V segment lost 5 bases and the J segment 2 bases; nucleotides outside the gene matches: 7. This CDR3 reads CASSLASGKPYEQYF. Here the CDR3 DNA reads TGTGCCAGCAGTCTAGCTAGCGGGAAACCCTACGAGCAGTACTTC.

This chain connects TRBV7-9 to TRBJ1-1, with 12 positions matching TRBD1. Per germline, CDR1 SEHNR and CDR2 FQNEAQ (reference sequence). The trim removed 4 bases at V and 4 bases at J, leaving 7 bases unmatched. This CDR3 has 16 amino acids. The CDR3 spells CASSSPGQGAGTEAFF. In DNA form, the CDR3 reads TGTGCCAGCAGCTCTCCGGGACAGGGGGCGGGCACTGAAGCTTTCTTT.

The chain links TRBV5-1 to TRBJ2-3, with D uncertain. The CDR3 spans 14 residues. Germline V CDR1 and CDR2: SGHRS, YFSETQ. The V and J ends lost 3 bases and 2 bases respectively, with 10 bases between them. CDR3 region: CASSSRVVTDTQYF. CDR3 coding DNA: TGCGCCAGCAGCTCCCGGGTCGTCACAGATACGCAGTATTTT. Complete variable domain (other parts from reference TRBV5-1 and TRBJ2-3): KAGVTQTPRYLIKTRGQQVTLSCSPISGHRSVSWYQQTPGQGLQFLFEYFSETQRNKGNFPGRFSGRQFSNSRSEMNVSTLELGDSALYLCASSSRVVTDTQYFGPGTRLTVL.

This clone was seen a few times. CDR3 in DNA: TGTGCCAGCAGCTACCAGACACTGGAGTCTGGAAACACCATATATTTT. The encoded protein is CASSYQTLESGNTIYF. The chain has TRBV11-2 and TRBJ1-3; D not certain. Between the trimmed V and J ends, which lost 4 bases and 1 base, there was a span of 14 bases. The germline gives CDR1 SGHAT, CDR2 FQNNGV. This CDR3 is 16 amino acids long.